The rows below give T cell receptor beta chains drawn from one sample of a study of control samples from healthy donors and cancer patients. Using immunoSEQ multiplex PCR, the repertoire was profiled, and TCRdb retains in-frame clones only, with some absent. The data hold tens of thousands of clones, with about 93% observed a single time. Sequences were obtained from PBMCs. Source of these receptors: a woman in her 50s with head and neck cancer. CDR3s include the opening cysteine and the closing phenylalanine or tryptophan.

V gene	J gene	CDR3 protein
TRBV19	TRBJ1-1	CASSRTGSNTEAFF
TRBV5-1	TRBJ2-3	CASSLVFRVTDTQYF
TRBV7-9	TRBJ2-7	CASSLGGRDYEQYF
TRBV4-3	TRBJ2-2	CASSRAGSNTGELFF
TRBV29-1	TRBJ2-3	CSVEDDLGGVFTDTQYF
TRBV20-1	TRBJ1-2	CSARTSGRNTF
TRBV2	TRBJ2-7	CASKPGLAGVGEQYF
TRBV28	TRBJ1-2	CASSGAGSTQGYTF
TRBV7-2	TRBJ2-7	CASSFGSGDTYEQYF
TRBV2	TRBJ1-6	CASRTGGFSPLHF
TRBV6-5	TRBJ2-5	CASSYRADQETQYF
TRBV28	TRBJ2-1	CATFGRNNEQFF
TRBV28	TRBJ1-2	CASSLGRVYGYTF
TRBV6-7	TRBJ1-2	CASRKQGAPGYGYTF
TRBV4-3	TRBJ2-1	CASSQDDRDRGYNEQFF
TRBV19	TRBJ2-1	CASSISSGAHNEQFF
TRBV9	TRBJ2-6	CASSVAIRVTGANVLTF